This section outlines one TCR beta chain sequence together with its context. Its antigen is still unknown. TCRdb re-called the reads through MiXCR, storing one row per CDR3 protein. The sample shows approximately 990,000 distinct CDR3 sequences, approximately 31% of them seen only once. The data stem from a study of T cell repertoires in cytomegalovirus infection. Study information: Both recently identified HLA-C-restricted and well-studied HLA-B-restricted CMV epitopes were used in the study. Indicated by public TCR beta signatures were CMV infection and matching HLA type.

Study-wide results and limits: HLA-C-restricted CMV clonotypes gave the most frequent clonotype in two of eight donors.

The germline CDR1 and CDR2 sequences are LGHNA and YSLEER. V was cut by 3 bases and J by 4 bases, with 15 bases left in between. CDR3 length equals 15 residues. The sequences come from cultured CD8+ T cells from PBMCs, collected from culture after CMV antigen stimulation. This clonotype was obtained from a human donor in good health (CMV status not recorded). Some clones in this sample may be carry-over from other donors' samples. The chain has TRBV4-3 and TRBJ1-2; perhaps TRBD1 as D (6 bases). The CDR3 DNA sequence: TGCGCCAGCAGCCAGGGCCTCGGACAGCTCTATGGCTACACCTTC. This encodes CASSQGLGQLYGYTF.